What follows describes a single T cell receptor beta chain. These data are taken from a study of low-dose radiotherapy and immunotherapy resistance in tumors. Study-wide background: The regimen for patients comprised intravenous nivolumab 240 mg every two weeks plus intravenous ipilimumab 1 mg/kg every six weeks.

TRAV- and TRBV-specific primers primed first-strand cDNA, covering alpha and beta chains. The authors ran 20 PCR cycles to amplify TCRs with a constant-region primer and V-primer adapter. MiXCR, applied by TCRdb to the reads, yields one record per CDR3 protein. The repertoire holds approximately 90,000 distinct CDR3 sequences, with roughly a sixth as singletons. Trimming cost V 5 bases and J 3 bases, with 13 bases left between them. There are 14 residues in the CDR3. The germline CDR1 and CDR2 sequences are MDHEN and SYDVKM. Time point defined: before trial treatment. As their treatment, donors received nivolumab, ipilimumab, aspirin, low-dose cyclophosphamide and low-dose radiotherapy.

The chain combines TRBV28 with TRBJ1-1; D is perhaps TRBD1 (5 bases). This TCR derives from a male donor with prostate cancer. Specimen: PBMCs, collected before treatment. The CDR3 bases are TGTGCCAGCAGTGAAGACAGCGAATACACTGAAGCTTTCTTT. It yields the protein CASSEDSEYTEAFF.